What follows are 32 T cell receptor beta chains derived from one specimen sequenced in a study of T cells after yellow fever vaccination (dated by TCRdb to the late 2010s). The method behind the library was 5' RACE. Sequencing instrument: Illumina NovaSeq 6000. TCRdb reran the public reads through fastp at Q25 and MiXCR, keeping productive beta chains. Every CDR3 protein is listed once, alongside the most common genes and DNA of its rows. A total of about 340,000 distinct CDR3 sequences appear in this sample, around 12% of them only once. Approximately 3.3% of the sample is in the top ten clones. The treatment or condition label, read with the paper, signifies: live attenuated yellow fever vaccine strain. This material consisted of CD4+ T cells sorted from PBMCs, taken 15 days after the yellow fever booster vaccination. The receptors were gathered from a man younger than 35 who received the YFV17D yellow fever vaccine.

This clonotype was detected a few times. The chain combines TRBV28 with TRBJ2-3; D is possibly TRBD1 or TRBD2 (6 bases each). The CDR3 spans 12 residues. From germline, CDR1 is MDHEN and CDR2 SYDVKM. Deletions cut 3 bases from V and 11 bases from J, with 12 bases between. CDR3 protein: CASSFRGALQYF. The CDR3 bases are TGTGCCAGCAGTTTTAGGGGGGCCCTGCAGTATTTT.

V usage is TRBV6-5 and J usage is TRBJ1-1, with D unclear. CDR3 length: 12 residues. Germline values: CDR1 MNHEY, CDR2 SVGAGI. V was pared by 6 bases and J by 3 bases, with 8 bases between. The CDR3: CASRQSHTEAFF. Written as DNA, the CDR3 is TGTGCCAGCAGGCAGTCGCACACTGAAGCTTTCTTT.

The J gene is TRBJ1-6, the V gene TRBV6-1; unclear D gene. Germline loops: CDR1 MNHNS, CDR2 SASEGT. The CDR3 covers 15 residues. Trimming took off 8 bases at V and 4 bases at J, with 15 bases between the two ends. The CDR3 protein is CASSLERGYNSPLHF. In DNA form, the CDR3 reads TGTGCCAGCTCCCTTGAAAGAGGATATAATTCACCCCTCCACTTT.

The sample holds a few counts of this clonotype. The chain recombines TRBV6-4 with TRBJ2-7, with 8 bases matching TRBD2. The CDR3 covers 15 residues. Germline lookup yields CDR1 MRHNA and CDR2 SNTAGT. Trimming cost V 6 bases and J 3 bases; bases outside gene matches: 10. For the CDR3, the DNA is TGTGCCAGCAGACAGGGACTAGGAACGATCTACGAGCAGTACGTC. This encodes CASRQGLGTIYEQYV.

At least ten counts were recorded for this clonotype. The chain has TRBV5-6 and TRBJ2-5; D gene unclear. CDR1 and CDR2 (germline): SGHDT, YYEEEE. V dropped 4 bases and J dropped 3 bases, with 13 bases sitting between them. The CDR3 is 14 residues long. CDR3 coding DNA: TGTGCCAGCAGCCAGCCGCCCCTGGAAGAGACCCAGTACTTC. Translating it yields CASSQPPLEETQYF.

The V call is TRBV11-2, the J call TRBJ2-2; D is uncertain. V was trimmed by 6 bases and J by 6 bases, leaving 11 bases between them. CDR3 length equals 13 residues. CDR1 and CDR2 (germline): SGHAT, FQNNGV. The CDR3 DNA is TGTGCCAGCAGGCTCGGATGGTCCGGGGAGCTGTTTTTT. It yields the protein CASRLGWSGELFF.

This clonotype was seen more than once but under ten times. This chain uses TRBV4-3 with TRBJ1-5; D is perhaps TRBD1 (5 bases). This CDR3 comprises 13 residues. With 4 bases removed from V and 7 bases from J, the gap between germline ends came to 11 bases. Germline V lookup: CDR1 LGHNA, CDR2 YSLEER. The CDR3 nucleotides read TGCGCCAGCAGCCGAGACAGACGGCAGCCCCAGCATTTT. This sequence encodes CASSRDRRQPQHF.

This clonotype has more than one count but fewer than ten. CDR3 DNA: TGCGCCAGCAGCAACCCCTCGGGGTCGGTGGAGACCCAGTACTTC. This gives the protein CASSNPSGSVETQYF. The chain combines TRBV5-1 with TRBJ2-5; D is perhaps TRBD2 (5 bases). The CDR3 loop spans 15 amino acids. Germline V gene sequence: CDR1 SGHRS, CDR2 YFSETQ. V lost 4 bases and J 5 bases, leaving 18 bases between the germline ends.

CDR3 loop: CSATKTSGSTDTQYF. The CDR3, as DNA: TGCAGTGCTACGAAGACTAGCGGCAGCACAGATACGCAGTATTTT. V and J are TRBV20-1 and TRBJ2-3; 9 positions agree with TRBD2. Germline trimming cut 4 bases from V and 0 bases from J; bases unmatched to any gene: 5. CDR1 DFQATT and CDR2 SNEGSKA come from the germline V gene (reference sequence). CDR3 size: 15 residues.

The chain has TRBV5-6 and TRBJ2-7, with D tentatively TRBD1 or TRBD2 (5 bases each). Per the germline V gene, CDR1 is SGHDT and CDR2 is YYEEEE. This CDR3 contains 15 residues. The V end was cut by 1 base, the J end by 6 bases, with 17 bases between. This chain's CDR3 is CASSLSGHPEVEQYV. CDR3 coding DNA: TGTGCCAGCAGCTTGTCGGGGCATCCGGAGGTCGAGCAGTACGTC.

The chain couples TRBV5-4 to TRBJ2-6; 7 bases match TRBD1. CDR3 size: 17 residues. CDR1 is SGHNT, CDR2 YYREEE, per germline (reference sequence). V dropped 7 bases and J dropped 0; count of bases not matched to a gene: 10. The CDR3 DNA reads TGTGCCAGCTCCCTGGGGACAGCAAGCTCTGGGGCCAACGTCCTGACTTTC. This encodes CASSLGTASSGANVLTF. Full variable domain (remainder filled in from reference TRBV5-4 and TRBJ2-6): ETGVTQSPTHLIKTRGQQVTLRCSSQSGHNTVSWYQQALGQGPQFIFQYYREEENGRGNFPPRFSGLQFPNYSSELNVNALELDDSALYLCASSLGTASSGANVLTFGAGSRLTVL.

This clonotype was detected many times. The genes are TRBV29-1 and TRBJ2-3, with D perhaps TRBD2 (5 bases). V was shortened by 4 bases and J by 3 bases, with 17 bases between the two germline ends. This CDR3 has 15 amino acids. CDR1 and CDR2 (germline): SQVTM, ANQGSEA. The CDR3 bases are TGCAGCGTTGCCGGACTTTCCACGGGGACAGATACGCAGTATTTT. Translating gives CSVAGLSTGTDTQYF.

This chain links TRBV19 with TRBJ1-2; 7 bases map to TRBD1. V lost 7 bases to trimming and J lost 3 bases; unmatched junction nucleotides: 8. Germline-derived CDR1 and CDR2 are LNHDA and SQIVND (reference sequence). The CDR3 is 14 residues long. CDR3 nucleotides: TGTGCCAGTAAGCCCCAAGACAGGGACTATGGCTACACCTTC. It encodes CASKPQDRDYGYTF. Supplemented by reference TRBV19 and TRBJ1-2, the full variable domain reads DGGITQSPKYLFRKEGQNVTLSCEQNLNHDAMYWYRQDPGQGLRLIYYSQIVNDFQKGDIAEGYSVSREKKESFPLTVTSAQKNPTAFYLCASKPQDRDYGYTFGSGTRLTVV.

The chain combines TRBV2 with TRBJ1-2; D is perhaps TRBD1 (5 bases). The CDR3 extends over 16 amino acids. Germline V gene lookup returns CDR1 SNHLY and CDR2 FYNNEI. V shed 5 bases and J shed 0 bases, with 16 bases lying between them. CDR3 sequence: CASSRDWVLANYGYTF. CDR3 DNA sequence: TGTGCCAGCAGTAGGGACTGGGTACTCGCTAACTATGGCTACACCTTC.

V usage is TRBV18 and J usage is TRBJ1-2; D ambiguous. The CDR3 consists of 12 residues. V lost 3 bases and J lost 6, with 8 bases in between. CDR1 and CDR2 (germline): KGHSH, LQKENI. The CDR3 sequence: CASSPSPNGYTF. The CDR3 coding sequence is TGTGCCAGCTCACCCTCCCCGAATGGCTACACCTTC.

CDR3 amino acids: CSGTTGRVETQYF. The CDR3 DNA reads as TGCAGTGGAACAACGGGGAGAGTCGAGACCCAGTACTTC. The V gene is TRBV20-1, the J gene TRBJ2-5; D possibly corresponds to TRBD2 (5 bases). The CDR3 runs to 13 residues. The germline V gene encodes CDR1 DFQATT and CDR2 SNEGSKA (reference sequence). Trimming took 7 bases from V and 5 from J, leaving 17 bases between them.

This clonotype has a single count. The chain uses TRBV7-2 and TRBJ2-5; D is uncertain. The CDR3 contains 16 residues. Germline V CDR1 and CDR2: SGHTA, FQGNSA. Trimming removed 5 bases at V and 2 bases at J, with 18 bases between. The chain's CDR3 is CASSRWGSALQETQYF. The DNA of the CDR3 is TGTGCCAGCAGCCGGTGGGGATCAGCCCTTCAAGAGACCCAGTACTTC.

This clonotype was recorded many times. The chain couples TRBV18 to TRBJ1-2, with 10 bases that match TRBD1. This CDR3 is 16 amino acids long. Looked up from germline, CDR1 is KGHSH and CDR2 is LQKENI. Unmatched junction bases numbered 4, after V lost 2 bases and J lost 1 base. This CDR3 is CASSPWTGGDNYGYTF. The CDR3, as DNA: TGTGCCAGCTCACCATGGACAGGGGGAGATAACTATGGCTACACCTTC.

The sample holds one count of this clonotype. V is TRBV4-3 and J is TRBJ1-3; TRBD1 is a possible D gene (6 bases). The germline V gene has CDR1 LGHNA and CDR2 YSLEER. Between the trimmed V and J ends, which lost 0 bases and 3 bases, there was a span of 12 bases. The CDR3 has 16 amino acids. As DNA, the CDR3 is TGCGCCAGCAGCCAAGAATGGGGGGCGAGTGGAAACACCATATATTTT. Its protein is CASSQEWGASGNTIYF.

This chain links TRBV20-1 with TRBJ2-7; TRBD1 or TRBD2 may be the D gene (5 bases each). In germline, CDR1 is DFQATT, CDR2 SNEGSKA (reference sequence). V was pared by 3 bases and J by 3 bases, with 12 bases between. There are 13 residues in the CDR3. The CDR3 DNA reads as TGCAGTGCTAGTTCTCGGGACGGCTACGAGCAGTACGTC. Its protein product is CSASSRDGYEQYV.

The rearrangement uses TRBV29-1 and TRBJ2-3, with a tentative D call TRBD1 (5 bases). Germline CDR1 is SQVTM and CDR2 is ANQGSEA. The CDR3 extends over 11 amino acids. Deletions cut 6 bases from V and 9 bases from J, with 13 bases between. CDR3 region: CSVQQARTQYF. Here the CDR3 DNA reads TGCAGCGTCCAACAGGCTAGGACGCAGTATTTT.

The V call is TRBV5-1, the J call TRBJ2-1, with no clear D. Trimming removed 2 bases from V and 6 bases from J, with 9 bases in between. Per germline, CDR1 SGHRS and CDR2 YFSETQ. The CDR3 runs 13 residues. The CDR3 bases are TGCGCCAGCAGCTTTCGACTGATCAATGAGCAGTTCTTC. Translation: CASSFRLINEQFF.

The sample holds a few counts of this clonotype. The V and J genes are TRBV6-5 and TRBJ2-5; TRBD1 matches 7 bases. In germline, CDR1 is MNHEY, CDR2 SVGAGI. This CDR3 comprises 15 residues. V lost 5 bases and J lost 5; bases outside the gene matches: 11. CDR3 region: CASSRVKQGWETQYF. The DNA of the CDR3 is TGTGCCAGCAGTCGCGTCAAACAGGGGTGGGAGACCCAGTACTTC.

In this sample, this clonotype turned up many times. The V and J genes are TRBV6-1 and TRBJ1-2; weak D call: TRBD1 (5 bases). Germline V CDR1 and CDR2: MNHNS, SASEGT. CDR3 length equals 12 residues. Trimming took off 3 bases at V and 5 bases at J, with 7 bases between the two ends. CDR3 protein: CASSDRGYGYTF. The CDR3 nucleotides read TGTGCCAGCAGTGACCGGGGGTATGGCTACACCTTC.

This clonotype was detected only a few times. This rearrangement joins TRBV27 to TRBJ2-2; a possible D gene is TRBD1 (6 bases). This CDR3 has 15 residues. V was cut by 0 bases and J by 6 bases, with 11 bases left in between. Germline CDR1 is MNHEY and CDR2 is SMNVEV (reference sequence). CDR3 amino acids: CASSLSPTGPGELFF. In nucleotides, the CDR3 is TGTGCCAGCAGTTTATCCCCCACAGGGCCCGGGGAGCTGTTTTTT.

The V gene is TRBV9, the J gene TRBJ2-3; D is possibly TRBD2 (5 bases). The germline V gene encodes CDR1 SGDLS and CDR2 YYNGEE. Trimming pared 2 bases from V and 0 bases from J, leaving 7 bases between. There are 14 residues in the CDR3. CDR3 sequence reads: CASSVPGSTDTQYF. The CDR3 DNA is TGTGCCAGCAGCGTCCCGGGGAGCACAGATACGCAGTATTTT.

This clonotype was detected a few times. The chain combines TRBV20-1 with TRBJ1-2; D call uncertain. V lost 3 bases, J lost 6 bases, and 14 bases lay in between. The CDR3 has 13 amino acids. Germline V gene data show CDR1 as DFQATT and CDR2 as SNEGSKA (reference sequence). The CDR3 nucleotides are TGCAGTGCTAGGACGGGAGGGATCGATGGCTACACCTTC. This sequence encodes CSARTGGIDGYTF.

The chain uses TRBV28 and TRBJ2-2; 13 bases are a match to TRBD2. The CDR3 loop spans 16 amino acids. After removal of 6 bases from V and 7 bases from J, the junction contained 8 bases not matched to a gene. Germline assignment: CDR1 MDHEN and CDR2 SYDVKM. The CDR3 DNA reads TGTGCCAGCAGCCAAACTAGCGGGGGGGCGATCGGGGAGCTGTTTTTT. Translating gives CASSQTSGGAIGELFF.

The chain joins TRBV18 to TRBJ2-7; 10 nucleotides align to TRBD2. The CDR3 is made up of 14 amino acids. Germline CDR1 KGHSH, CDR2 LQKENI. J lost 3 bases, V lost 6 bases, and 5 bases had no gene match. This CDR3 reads CASSERGGLYEQYF. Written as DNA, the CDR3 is TGTGCCAGCTCGGAGCGGGGGGGCCTCTACGAGCAGTACTTC. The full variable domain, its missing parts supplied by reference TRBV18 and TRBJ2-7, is NAGVMQNPRHLVRRRGQEARLRCSPMKGHSHVYWYRQLPEEGLKFMVYLQKENIIDESGMPKERFSAEFPKEGPSILRIQQVVRGDSAAYFCASSERGGLYEQYFGPGTRLTVT.

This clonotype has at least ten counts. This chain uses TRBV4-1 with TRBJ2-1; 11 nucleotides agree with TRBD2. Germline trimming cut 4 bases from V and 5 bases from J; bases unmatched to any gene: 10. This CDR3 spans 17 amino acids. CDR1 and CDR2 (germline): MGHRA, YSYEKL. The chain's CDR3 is CASSLWSGTSGNNEQFF. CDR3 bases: TGCGCCAGCAGCCTATGGTCCGGGACTAGCGGTAACAATGAGCAGTTCTTC.

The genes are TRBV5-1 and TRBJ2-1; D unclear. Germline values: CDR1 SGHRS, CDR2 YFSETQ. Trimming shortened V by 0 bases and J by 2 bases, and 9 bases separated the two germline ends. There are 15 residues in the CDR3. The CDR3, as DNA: TGCGCCAGCAGCTTGGAGGACCGGGCCTACAATGAGCAGTTCTTC. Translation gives CASSLEDRAYNEQFF.

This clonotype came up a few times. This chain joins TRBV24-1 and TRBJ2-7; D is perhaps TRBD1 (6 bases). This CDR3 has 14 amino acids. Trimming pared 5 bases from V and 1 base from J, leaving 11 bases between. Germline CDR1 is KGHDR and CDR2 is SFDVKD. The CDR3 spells CATSAQGFSYEQYF. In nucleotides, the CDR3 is TGTGCCACCAGTGCTCAGGGGTTTTCCTACGAGCAGTACTTC.